Listed below are T cell receptor beta chains from one sample, sequenced in a study of blood T cell repertoires in COVID-19. Some clones are missing from TCRdb's copy, which holds only in-frame ones; the method was immunoSEQ multiplex PCR. The sample records 430,000 or so clones, roughly 88% being singletons. The sample consisted of PBMCs or T cells enriched from blood (not recorded which). These receptors were taken from a woman aged 40-49 years who had recovered from COVID-19. Each CDR3 is given with its conserved first and last residue. Each record gives: J gene, V gene, D gene, clone size, CDR3 DNA, CDR3 protein. A D gene is named only where the DNA matches it firmly. Clone size appears in some rows only: once, few, many, or a class for an expanded clone.

TRBJ2-7	TRBV19	.	.	TGTGCCAGTAGTATCGAAGGGGACACCTACGAGCAGTACTTC	CASSIEGDTYEQYF
TRBJ1-1	TRBV29-1	TRBD1	.	TGCAGCGTTGTTGGACAGGGGATAGGGACTGAAGCTTTCTTT	CSVVGQGIGTEAFF
TRBJ2-7	TRBV10-1	.	.	TGCGCCAGCAGTGAGCTCGTAGGAGGCCCCTACGAGCAGTACTTC	CASSELVGGPYEQYF
TRBJ2-1	TRBV19	TRBD2	.	TGTGCCAGTATCCCGACTAGCGGGGTTGGGTACAATGAGCAGTTCTTC	CASIPTSGVGYNEQFF
TRBJ1-4	TRBV6-6	.	.	TGTGCCAGCAGTAAGGGGGCTAATGAAAAACTGTTTTTT	CASSKGANEKLFF
TRBJ1-2	TRBV29-1	.	.	TGCAGCGTGGGGCCCGGGCGCTATGGCTACACCTTC	CSVGPGRYGYTF
TRBJ2-7	TRBV5-4	TRBD1	.	TGTGCCAGCAGCGCCGGGACAGGGGCCTACGAGCAGTACTTC	CASSAGTGAYEQYF
TRBJ2-4	TRBV11-3	.	.	TGTGCCAGCAGCTTATGGGCCGCTGGAGCCAAAAACATTCAGTACTTC	CASSLWAAGAKNIQYF
TRBJ1-3	TRBV14	.	once	TGTGCCAGCAGCCAAAGGATCGGGGACACCATATATTTT	CASSQRIGDTIYF
TRBJ2-7	TRBV27	.	.	TGTGCCAGCAGTTTAGTAGGACAGAGGATGATCCGGCAGTACTTC	CASSLVGQRMIRQYF
TRBJ1-4	TRBV5-8	TRBD1	.	TGTGCCAGCAGCGCGACCGGGACAGGGAATGAAAAACTGTTTTTT	CASSATGTGNEKLFF
TRBJ2-2	TRBV9	.	.	TGTGCCAGCAGCGTAGTCCAGAACACCGGGGAGCTGTTTTTT	CASSVVQNTGELFF
TRBJ2-2	TRBV2	.	.	TGTGCCAGCAGTGAAGCGCTTGCAGGGCACACCGGGGAGCTGTTTTTT	CASSEALAGHTGELFF
TRBJ2-1	TRBV9	.	.	TGTGCCAGCAGCGTAGTCTTCCAAACGGGTGAACAGTTCTTC	CASSVVFQTGEQFF
TRBJ2-2	TRBV5-1	.	.	TGCGCCAGCAGCTTGGCGATATCGGGAGAAGGGGTCGGGGAGCTGTTTTTT	CASSLAISGEGVGELFF
TRBJ2-7	TRBV19	.	.	TGTGCCAGTAGTATAGATGGGCAATTGGGCGAGCAGTACTTC	CASSIDGQLGEQYF
TRBJ2-1	TRBV18	.	.	TGTGCCAGCTCACCAACAGGGTTAGCCGACAATGAGCAGTTCTTC	CASSPTGLADNEQFF
TRBJ1-2	TRBV11-3	.	.	TGTGCCAGCAGCTTAGTAGGCCGCCACGACTACCCTAACTATGGCTACACCTTC	CASSLVGRHDYPNYGYTF
TRBJ1-1	TRBV5-5	TRBD1	.	TGTGCCAGCATCAGGACAGGGGCAGGAGACACTGAAGCTTTCTTT	CASIRTGAGDTEAFF
TRBJ2-7	TRBV2	.	.	TGTGCCAGCAGTGAACGAGGACTCGCCTACGAGCAGTACTTC	CASSERGLAYEQYF
TRBJ1-2	TRBV13	.	.	TGTGCCAGCAGCTTAACGTTTTCGGCGGCAGGCCCTCCTGCGGGGGGCTACACCTTC	CASSLTFSAAGPPAGGYTF
TRBJ2-5	TRBV11-2	TRBD1	.	TGTGCCAGCAGCTTCCAGACAGGGGGCTTTCAAGAGACCCAGTACTTC	CASSFQTGGFQETQYF
TRBJ2-3	TRBV21-1	.	.	TGTGCCAGCAGCAAAGTCACAGGGTTGGATACGCAGTATTTT	CASSKVTGLDTQYF
TRBJ1-2	TRBV10-3	.	.	TGTGCCATCAGTGAGTCCGGAGGGGCTGGCTATGGCTACACCTTC	CAISESGGAGYGYTF
TRBJ2-1	TRBV6-1	.	once	TGTGCCAGCAGTGAAGAGGTGGACTTCTCCTACAATGAGCAGTTCTTC	CASSEEVDFSYNEQFF
TRBJ2-3	TRBV5-1	.	.	TGCGCCAGCAGCGAAACCGGGACTCGCCGCACAGATACGCAGTATTTT	CASSETGTRRTDTQYF
TRBJ2-2	TRBV12-3/TRBV12-4	TRBD1	.	TGTGCCACCGACAGGGGAAACGGGGAGCTGTTTTTT	CATDRGNGELFF
TRBJ1-2	TRBV12-5	.	once	TGTGCCACTCCCCTTGGAGGGGATGGCTACACCTTC	CATPLGGDGYTF
TRBJ2-2	TRBV5-4	TRBD2	.	TGTGCCAGCACACTTAGCGGGGGTAAAGGGACCGGGGAGCTGTTTTTT	CASTLSGGKGTGELFF
TRBJ2-1	TRBV5-4	TRBD2	.	TGTGCCAGCAGCTTGCCCTGGACTAGCGGCTACAATGAGCAGTTCTTC	CASSLPWTSGYNEQFF
TRBJ2-1	TRBV2	TRBD1	once	TGTGCCAGCAGTGAAGGCCCAGGGGGTGAGCAGTTCTTC	CASSEGPGGEQFF
TRBJ2-2	TRBV27	TRBD2	.	TGTGCCAGCAGACTAGCGGAGCGAACCGGGGAGCTGTTTTTT	CASRLAERTGELFF
TRBJ1-2	TRBV4-3	.	.	TGCGCCAGCAGCCAAGAAGTAGCGGCACCGGGGGGCTACACCTTC	CASSQEVAAPGGYTF
TRBJ2-7	TRBV19	.	.	TGTGCCAGCCGTACCCACCCACGAGGGAACGGGGAGCAGTACTTC	CASRTHPRGNGEQYF
TRBJ1-2	TRBV6-5	TRBD1	.	TGTGCCAGCAGACAAAACAGGGCAGGGGGAACTGGCTACACCTTC	CASRQNRAGGTGYTF
TRBJ2-7	TRBV10-1	.	.	TGCGCCAGCAGTGAGAGGAGGGTCCCCTACGAGCAGTACTTC	CASSERRVPYEQYF
TRBJ2-3	TRBV5-4	.	.	TGTGCCAGCAGCTTTGGGATAGCGGGCACAGATACGCAGTATTTT	CASSFGIAGTDTQYF
TRBJ1-1	TRBV18	.	once	TGTGCCAGCTCACCATACACGAACACTGAAGCTTTCTTT	CASSPYTNTEAFF
TRBJ2-7	TRBV19	TRBD2	.	TGTGCCAGTAGTTGGACTAGCGGGAGTACTAACGAGCAGTACTTC	CASSWTSGSTNEQYF
TRBJ2-1	TRBV2	TRBD2	.	TGTGCCAGCAGTGGCCGCCGACTAGCGGGAGGGCCAGGTGAGCAGTTCTTC	CASSGRRLAGGPGEQFF
TRBJ2-3	TRBV6-5	.	.	TGTGCCAGCAGTTACGGGGCGGGGGCTAGCACAGATACGCAGTATTTT	CASSYGAGASTDTQYF
TRBJ2-7	TRBV5-4	TRBD1	.	TGTGCCAGCAGCCATCACCAACAGGGACAGGACTACGAGCAGTACTTC	CASSHHQQGQDYEQYF
TRBJ1-6	TRBV24-1	TRBD1	.	TGTGCCACCAGTGATGGACAGGGCTGGAATTCACCCCTCCACTTT	CATSDGQGWNSPLHF
TRBJ2-1	TRBV11-2	TRBD2	.	TGTGCCAGCAGTCAACACCCGCCGGGACTAGAAGGCCATGAGCAGTTCTTC	CASSQHPPGLEGHEQFF
TRBJ2-5	TRBV5-4	TRBD1	.	TGTGCCAGCAGCTTGGTTGGACAGGGCCGAGAGACCCAGTACTTC	CASSLVGQGRETQYF
TRBJ1-6	TRBV19	TRBD1	.	TGTGCCAGTAGGACCGGGACAGCCTATAATTCACCCCTCCACTTT	CASRTGTAYNSPLHF
TRBJ2-3	TRBV6-4	TRBD1	few	TGTGCCAGCAGTGACTCGGAGACAGGGGGCTCGGATACGCAGTATTTT	CASSDSETGGSDTQYF
TRBJ2-7	TRBV11-3	.	.	TGTGCCAGCAGCCACGGGGACTTAGCCTACGAGCAGTACTTC	CASSHGDLAYEQYF
TRBJ1-1	TRBV2	.	.	TGTGCCAGAAGAATAGACAGTGCTGAAGCTTTCTTT	CARRIDSAEAFF
TRBJ1-2	TRBV25-1	.	.	TGTGCCAGCAGTGAATTCAAACAGGCCTATGGCTACACCTTC	CASSEFKQAYGYTF
TRBJ2-5	TRBV5-4	TRBD2	.	TGTGCCAGCAGCTTGTCCTCGGGACTAGCGGGAGAGACCCAGTACTTC	CASSLSSGLAGETQYF
TRBJ2-5	TRBV23-1	TRBD1	.	TGCGCCAGCAGTCAACCGACAGGGGTAGAGACCCAGTACTTC	CASSQPTGVETQYF
TRBJ1-5	TRBV6-5	.	.	TGTGCCAGCAGTTCACCAGGGTCCGGTCAGCCCCAGCATTTT	CASSSPGSGQPQHF
TRBJ1-2	TRBV4-1	.	.	TGCGCCAGCAGCCAAGCTTTAGACAGAACCTATGGCTACACCTTC	CASSQALDRTYGYTF
TRBJ1-1	TRBV24-1	TRBD1	.	TGTGCCACCAGCAACACTAAACAGGGGTTCAGAACTGAAGCTTTCTTT	CATSNTKQGFRTEAFF
TRBJ1-3	TRBV5-5	TRBD1	once	TGTGCCAGCAGCGGGGGACAGGGGGCTGCTGGAAACACCATATATTTT	CASSGGQGAAGNTIYF
TRBJ2-7	TRBV11-2	.	.	TGTGCCAGCAGCTTACCCCCAGGGAATAGTTACGAGCAGTACTTC	CASSLPPGNSYEQYF